Listed here is a single T cell receptor (beta chain). This sample is part of a study of blood T cells in healthy people across ages. A second about 6 to 11 cycle PCR used barcoded and J-beta primers. TCRdb passed the 5' RACE reads through MiXCR, listing each CDR3 protein once. The sample lists about 1.4 million distinct CDR3 sequences, approximately 60% seen once, with under 8.5% in the top ten. Sequenced: blood. This sequence originates from a man in his late teens or twenties in good health.

CDR3 protein: CSAFGTSQETQFF. CDR3 nucleotides: TGCAGTGCTTTCGGGACCAGCCAAGAGACCCAGTTCTTC. The V gene is TRBV20-1, the J gene TRBJ2-1; tentatively, D is TRBD1 or TRBD2 (5 bases each). V shed 5 bases and J shed 13 bases, with 21 bases lying between them. CDR3 length: 13 amino acids. The germline V gene has CDR1 DFQATT and CDR2 SNEGSKA (reference sequence).